A single TCR beta chain is shown here with its context. This sample stems from a study of control samples from healthy donors and cancer patients. The V and J ends lost 0 bases and 1 base, in that order; junction bases with no gene match: 3. This CDR3 is 16 amino acids long. Germline lookup yields CDR1 KGHSH and CDR2 LQKENI. Libraries were prepared by immunoSEQ multiplex PCR; TCRdb keeps only in-frame clonotypes and omits some of them. The sample holds about 120,000 clones, approximately 87% seen once. The sample comprised blood. The chain links TRBV18 to TRBJ1-2, with TRBD1 matching over 9 bases. The TCR comes from a man aged 25-45 years in good health. The CDR3 coding sequence is TGTGCCAGCTCACCACCGTCGGGACAGGGTAACTATGGCTACACCTTC. This codes for CASSPPSGQGNYGYTF.